Following are 27 T cell receptor beta chains from one sample sequenced in a study of blood T cells in healthy people across ages. With a J-beta primer mix and a sample-barcoded 5' primer, a second PCR ran roughly 6 to 11 cycles. TCRdb analysed the 5' RACE reads with MiXCR anew, one entry per CDR3 protein. Of hundreds of thousands of distinct CDR3 sequences in the sample, about 50% were seen once. The sequenced material came from blood. Receptors were obtained from a woman of 80 years or more in good health.

J is TRBJ2-1 and V is TRBV20-1; D perhaps matches TRBD2 (5 bases). This CDR3 comprises 17 residues. V was shortened by 0 bases and J by 0 bases, with 15 bases between the two germline ends. Germline V gene sequence: CDR1 DFQATT, CDR2 SNEGSKA (reference sequence). This chain's CDR3 is CSARDYLARSSYNEQFF. The CDR3 bases are TGCAGTGCTAGAGATTACCTAGCCCGAAGCTCCTACAATGAGCAGTTCTTC.

This clonotype was found many times. The rearrangement uses TRBV7-9 and TRBJ2-3; 9 nucleotides match TRBD2. J was trimmed by 0 bases and V by 5 bases; bases with no gene match: 6. Germline V CDR1 and CDR2: SEHNR, FQNEAQ (reference sequence). This CDR3 contains 16 residues. CDR3 loop: CASSPGLAKSTDTQYF. In nucleotides, the CDR3 is TGTGCCAGCAGCCCTGGACTAGCGAAGAGCACAGATACGCAGTATTTT.

This sequence joins TRBV20-1 and TRBJ2-7; 7 bases are shared with TRBD2. CDR1 and CDR2 (germline): DFQATT, SNEGSKA (reference sequence). This CDR3 is 15 amino acids long. The ends lost 6 bases at V and 1 base at J; junction bases unmatched: 12. The CDR3 loop is CSARGASGTSYEQYF. The CDR3 bases are TGCAGTGCAAGGGGTGCTAGCGGTACATCCTACGAGCAGTACTTC.

Regarding this clonotype: A read error may account for a junction end that differs from germline. This rearrangement joins TRBV6-5 to TRBJ2-3; tentatively, D is TRBD1 (7 bases). The CDR3 has 16 amino acids. The germline gives CDR1 MNHEY, CDR2 SVGAGI. CDR3 DNA sequence: TGTGCCAGCAGATACTCAGGGGGGAAGAACACAGATACGCAGTATTTT. Amino acids: CASRYSGGKNTDTQYF.

A remark on this clonotype: Given a much more abundant clone one base away, this may be a read error. This chain connects TRBV27 to TRBJ2-7, with 9 bases aligning to TRBD1. CDR1 and CDR2 (germline): MNHEY, SMNVEV (reference sequence). The J segment lost 7 bases and the V segment lost 1 base, leaving 8 bases of the junction unmatched. The CDR3 covers 15 residues. CDR3 amino acids: CASSLWGQGYNEQYF. The CDR3 DNA reads as TGTGCCAGCAGTTTATGGGGACAGGGTTACAATGAGCAGTACTTC.

This chain uses TRBV12-3 or TRBV12-4 with TRBJ2-3; D is unclear. V dropped 5 bases and J dropped 5 bases, with 8 bases sitting between them. The CDR3 totals 12 residues. CDR3 loop: CASSDTGDTQYF. In DNA, the CDR3 is TGTGCCAGCAGTGACACCGGAGATACGCAGTATTTT.

Comments on this clonotype: This may arise from a read error, as a much more abundant clone is one base away. This chain connects TRBV29-1 to TRBJ2-1; D may be TRBD2 (6 bases). This CDR3 is 13 amino acids long. In germline, CDR1 is SQVTM, CDR2 ANQGSEA. Trimming cost V 6 bases and J 4 bases, with 13 bases left between them. The CDR3 DNA is TGCAGCGTCTACGTGGGGGGATACAATGAGCAGTTCTTC. Its translation: CSVYVGGYNEQFF.

The rearrangement joins TRBV25-1 to TRBJ1-5, with 10 bases aligning to TRBD1. The CDR3 is made up of 16 amino acids. V gave up 4 bases and J gave up 1 base; unmatched junction bases: 4. Germline CDR1 and CDR2: MGHDK and SYGVNS. The CDR3 loop is CASSGTGGTSNQPQHF. In DNA, the CDR3 is TGTGCCAGCAGTGGGACAGGGGGGACCAGCAATCAGCCCCAGCATTTT.

This clonotype was seen repeatedly, ten times or more. This chain joins TRBV3-1 and TRBJ2-1; 9 bases line up with TRBD2. V lost 0 bases, J lost 11 bases, and 2 bases stayed unmatched. There are 13 residues in the CDR3. Per the germline V gene, CDR1 is LGHDT and CDR2 is YNNKEL (reference sequence). The CDR3 DNA sequence: TGTGCCAGCAGCCAAGAGCCTAGCGGGAAGCAGTTCTTC. This encodes CASSQEPSGKQFF.

This chain joins TRBV20-1 and TRBJ2-7; 7 bases align to TRBD1. Germline lookup yields CDR1 DFQATT and CDR2 SNEGSKA (reference sequence). The CDR3 is made up of 15 amino acids. After removal of 2 bases from V and 1 base from J, the junction contained 8 bases not matched to a gene. This CDR3 reads CSARSAGRGSYEQYF. As DNA, the CDR3 is TGCAGTGCTAGATCGGCCGGCAGGGGGTCCTACGAGCAGTACTTC.

In this sample, this clonotype turned up many times. The J gene is TRBJ2-3, the V gene TRBV3-1; the match to TRBD2 covers 10 bases. V lost 4 bases, J lost 8 bases, and 12 bases stayed unmatched. Germline assignment: CDR1 LGHDT and CDR2 YNNKEL (reference sequence). This CDR3 comprises 16 residues. DNA for the CDR3: TGTGCCAGCAGCCTGCAAAGCGGGGGGGCCTTTGTTACGCAGTATTTT. This encodes CASSLQSGGAFVTQYF.

For this clonotype: A read error may explain this, as a much larger clone is one base away. The chain carries TRBV24-1 and TRBJ2-1; D may be TRBD1 (5 bases). The CDR3 extends over 14 amino acids. In germline, CDR1 is KGHDR, CDR2 SFDVKD. The V end was cut by 3 bases, the J end by 8 bases, with 13 bases between. CDR3 sequence (DNA): TGTGCCACCAGTGATGCTCAGGGCGGAGATGAGCAGTTCTTC. It codes for CATSDAQGGDEQFF.

This clonotype was counted a single time. V is TRBV4-3 and J is TRBJ2-7; D is uncertain. CDR3 length equals 15 residues. With 0 bases removed from V and 3 bases from J, the gap between germline ends came to 12 bases. Germline assignment: CDR1 LGHNA and CDR2 YSLEER. In DNA form, the CDR3 reads TGCGCCAGCAGCCAAGATCCGTCTTCCCTCTACGAGCAGTACTTC. Its protein is CASSQDPSSLYEQYF.

The J gene is TRBJ2-1, the V gene TRBV7-9; D is possibly TRBD2 (5 bases). The V gene lost 3 bases and the J gene lost 7 bases, with 13 bases spanning the gap. CDR1 SEHNR and CDR2 FQNEAQ come from the germline V gene (reference sequence). The CDR3 totals 14 residues. The CDR3 protein is CASSFGGGQNEQFF. CDR3 coding DNA: TGTGCCAGCAGCTTTGGTGGCGGGCAAAATGAGCAGTTCTTC.

This clonotype was found a few times. The V and J genes are TRBV19 and TRBJ2-1; 7 bases agree with TRBD2. V shed 11 bases, J shed 5 bases, and the junction held 12 bases outside the gene matches. The CDR3 totals 14 residues. CDR1 LNHDA and CDR2 SQIVND come from the germline V gene (reference sequence). In DNA, the CDR3 is TGTGCCGCCTCGAGGACTAGTTCCCACAATGAGCAGTTCTTC. Its translation is CAASRTSSHNEQFF.

The V gene is TRBV27, the J gene TRBJ2-5; D perhaps matches TRBD2 (6 bases). The CDR3 totals 15 residues. Germline V CDR1 and CDR2: MNHEY, SMNVEV (reference sequence). V was clipped by 4 bases and J by 1 base, with 13 bases between them. The CDR3 is CASSSGVPPQETQYF. The CDR3 DNA is TGTGCCAGCAGTTCGGGGGTACCACCCCAAGAGACCCAGTACTTC.

V gene TRBV28 combines with J gene TRBJ2-3; 8 bases are a match to TRBD2. This CDR3 comprises 17 residues. Trimming cost V 7 bases and J 1 base; bases outside gene matches: 13. Germline lookup yields CDR1 MDHEN and CDR2 SYDVKM. CDR3 DNA: TGTGCCAGCACCCTAAGCGGGGGTTTTTTGGGCACAGATACGCAGTATTTT. Its translation: CASTLSGGFLGTDTQYF.

V gene TRBV9 combines with J gene TRBJ2-3; TRBD2 agrees at 15 bases. This CDR3 region has 16 residues. CDR1 is SGDLS and CDR2 is YYNGEE in the germline V gene. The junction had 5 bases not matched to a gene; V was cut back by 4 bases and J by 5 bases. CDR3 loop: CASSSRTSGRVDTQYF. CDR3 coding DNA: TGTGCCAGCAGCTCACGGACTAGCGGGAGGGTAGATACGCAGTATTTT. The whole variable domain, remainder taken from reference TRBV9 and TRBJ2-3, is DSGVTQTPKHLITATGQRVTLRCSPRSGDLSVYWYQQSLDQGLQFLIQYYNGEERAKGNILERFSAQQFPDLHSELNLSSLELGDSALYFCASSSRTSGRVDTQYFGPGTRLTVL.

This clonotype occurred many times. This chain uses TRBV28 with TRBJ2-1; D not certain. Between the trimmed V and J ends, which lost 2 bases and 4 bases, there was a span of 9 bases. Germline CDR1 MDHEN, CDR2 SYDVKM. This CDR3 region has 14 residues. The chain's CDR3 is CASSLPDGYNEQFF. The DNA for the CDR3 is TGTGCCAGCAGTTTACCCGACGGGTACAATGAGCAGTTCTTC.

There are many counts of this clonotype. The chain links TRBV28 to TRBJ2-5, with TRBD1 as a possible D gene (6 bases). Trimming took 10 bases from V and 0 from J, leaving 15 bases between them. Looked up from germline, CDR1 is MDHEN and CDR2 is SYDVKM. CDR3 size: 14 residues. CDR3 nucleotides: TGTGCCACCATTCAGGGGATGCACCAAGAGACCCAGTACTTC. It codes for CATIQGMHQETQYF.

For this clonotype: It may be a read error: a sequence one base away is much more abundant. The chain has TRBV10-3 and TRBJ2-5; unclear D gene. The J call is doubtful: the DNA matches TRBJ2-1 better. CDR1 ENHRY and CDR2 SYGVKD come from the germline V gene. CDR3 length: 11 residues. CDR3 nucleotides: TGTGCCATCAGTAATACGGAGACCCAGTTCTTC. Protein: CAISNTETQFF.

The CDR3 region has the DNA TGTGCCAGCAGCCTCTCTAGCGGGGGGGCCCCAGATACGCAGTATTTT. It yields the protein CASSLSSGGAPDTQYF. The gene calls are TRBV7-2 and TRBJ2-3; the match to TRBD2 covers 12 bases. The ends lost 5 bases at V and 4 bases at J; junction bases unmatched: 7. The CDR3 runs to 16 residues. Per germline, CDR1 SGHTA and CDR2 FQGNSA.

The chain couples TRBV27 to TRBJ2-3; 8 bases match TRBD1. Germline CDR1 MNHEY, CDR2 SMNVEV (reference sequence). The CDR3 contains 15 residues. Losses at the gene ends were 8 bases for V and 2 bases for J; bases not matched to a gene: 9. CDR3 bases: TGTGCCAGCGGCCTCAGGACAGGGCCCACAGATACGCAGTATTTT. Residues: CASGLRTGPTDTQYF.

With regard to this clonotype: An end of the junction does not agree with germline; a read error may underlie this. CDR3 nucleotides: TGTACCAGCAGCCAAGAAGGAGGAGGTAGTCGAGAGACCCAGTACTTC. Translating gives CTSSQEGGGSRETQYF. The J gene is TRBJ2-5, the V gene TRBV4-2; D might be TRBD2 (5 bases). This CDR3 has 16 residues. Germline V gene sequence: CDR1 LGHNA, CDR2 YNFKEQ.

There are many counts of this clonotype. The chain joins TRBV3-1 to TRBJ2-3, with 9 bases fitting TRBD2. Germline lookup yields CDR1 LGHDT and CDR2 YNNKEL (reference sequence). CDR3 length: 16 amino acids. The trim removed 1 base at V and 4 bases at J, leaving 6 bases unmatched. The CDR3 DNA sequence: TGTGCCAGCAGCCAAGGGCTAGCGGGGCCTGCAGATACGCAGTATTTT. It translates to CASSQGLAGPADTQYF.

This clonotype was counted at least ten times. The J gene is TRBJ2-5, the V gene TRBV20-1; 10 nucleotides match TRBD2. CDR1 and CDR2 from the germline V gene are DFQATT and SNEGSKA (reference sequence). This CDR3 comprises 17 residues. V lost 4 bases to trimming and J lost 2 bases; unmatched junction nucleotides: 13. The CDR3 DNA sequence: TGCAGTGCTACCGGACCTCTAGCGGGGGCCTCACAAGAGACCCAGTACTTC. Protein: CSATGPLAGASQETQYF.

The CDR3: CASSLTSQGSTGYTF. CDR3 DNA: TGTGCCAGCAGCTTAACGAGCCAGGGGAGTACCGGCTACACCTTC. The chain recombines TRBV7-9 with TRBJ1-2; possible D gene TRBD1, 6 bases. The CDR3 runs to 15 residues. CDR1 is SEHNR and CDR2 is FQNEAQ in the germline V gene (reference sequence). V shed 2 bases and J shed 8 bases, with 18 bases lying between them.